These 32 T cell receptor beta chains were sequenced from one sample in a study of T cells after yellow fever vaccination. TCRdb re-called the 5' RACE reads with MiXCR, one entry per CDR3 protein. Of around 100,000 distinct CDR3 sequences in the sample, roughly 8.4% were seen once. Sample: CD8+ T cells sorted from PBMCs, taken 45 days after the yellow fever booster vaccination. These TCRs come from a man in his thirties or forties who received the YFV17D yellow fever vaccine.

This clonotype has a handful of counts. The CDR3, as DNA: TGTGCCAGCTCAGCCGGGACGGCCACCTACGAGCAGTACTTC. It yields the protein CASSAGTATYEQYF. The chain couples TRBV18 to TRBJ2-7; D may match TRBD1 or TRBD2 (5 bases each). V lost 5 bases to trimming and J lost 2 bases, with 13 bases between them. Per germline, CDR1 KGHSH and CDR2 LQKENI. The CDR3 spans 14 residues.

Only a few counts were recorded for this clonotype. V and J are TRBV9 and TRBJ2-2, with 12 bases that match TRBD2. This CDR3 spans 18 amino acids. Unmatched junction bases numbered 6, after V lost 3 bases and J lost 0 bases. Germline CDR1 reads SGDLS; CDR2 reads YYNGEE. This CDR3 is CASSAPLAGGANTGELFF. The CDR3 DNA reads as TGTGCCAGCAGCGCCCCCCTAGCGGGGGGGGCGAACACCGGGGAGCTGTTTTTT.

The table lists this clonotype with many counts. The chain combines TRBV15 with TRBJ2-7, with D uncertain. CDR3 length: 13 residues. The V gene lost 0 bases and the J gene lost 1 base, with 4 bases spanning the gap. CDR1 is LNHNV and CDR2 is YYDKDF in the germline V gene (reference sequence). This chain's CDR3 is CATSRENSYEQYF. The DNA for the CDR3 is TGTGCCACCAGCAGAGAGAATTCCTACGAGCAGTACTTC.

This clonotype was counted many times. The V call is TRBV4-3, the J call TRBJ2-1; 7 bases are shared with TRBD2. Per germline, CDR1 LGHNA and CDR2 YSLEER. The J segment lost 4 bases and the V segment lost 3 bases, leaving 9 bases of the junction unmatched. This CDR3 is built from 16 residues. The CDR3 loop reads CASSQRTGAGYNEQFF. The CDR3 DNA follows: TGCGCCAGCAGCCAGAGAACCGGAGCGGGATACAATGAGCAGTTCTTC.

This clonotype came up many times. The chain joins TRBV19 to TRBJ2-1; no definite D call. The CDR3 contains 14 residues. CDR1 LNHDA and CDR2 SQIVND come from the germline V gene (reference sequence). Trimming left V 0 bases short and J 6 bases short, with 9 bases between. CDR3 in amino acids: CASSIDLGPNEQFF. The CDR3 DNA reads as TGTGCCAGTAGTATAGATCTAGGGCCCAATGAGCAGTTCTTC.

This clonotype was counted many times. The chain employs TRBV14 and TRBJ2-7; a weak D match, TRBD2 (6 bases). V shed 0 bases and J shed 4 bases, with 13 bases lying between them. The germline gives CDR1 SGHDN, CDR2 FVKESK. CDR3 length: 15 residues. CDR3 protein: CASSQESGERYEQYF. The CDR3 DNA sequence: TGTGCCAGCAGCCAAGAATCGGGGGAGCGATACGAGCAGTACTTC.

This clonotype was counted many times. J is TRBJ2-5 and V is TRBV20-1; D is undetermined. Trimming stripped 6 bases from V and 2 bases from J, with 19 bases between. The CDR3 loop spans 15 amino acids. Germline assignment: CDR1 DFQATT and CDR2 SNEGSKA (reference sequence). CDR3 nucleotides: TGCAGTGCCTCGTTGGTAGAGCTTGATCAAGAGACCCAGTACTTC. Residues: CSASLVELDQETQYF.

The gene calls are TRBV3-1 and TRBJ1-5; D is perhaps TRBD1 (5 bases). Germline V gene lookup returns CDR1 LGHDT and CDR2 YNNKEL (reference sequence). Between the trimmed V and J ends, which lost 0 bases and 7 bases, there was a span of 7 bases. CDR3 length equals 13 residues. CDR3 DNA sequence: TGTGCCAGCAGCCAAGATGGGGGGCAGCCCCAGCATTTT. Residues: CASSQDGGQPQHF.

This clonotype was seen many times. This chain connects TRBV6-1 to TRBJ2-1, with TRBD2 matching over 7 bases. Germline CDR1 reads MNHNS; CDR2 reads SASEGT. V dropped 6 bases and J dropped 8; count of bases not matched to a gene: 7. CDR3 length: 13 residues. The CDR3 coding sequence is TGTGCCAGCAGGAGTGGGACTAATCATGAGCAGTTCTTC. This gives the protein CASRSGTNHEQFF.

This clonotype came up many times. This chain joins TRBV15 and TRBJ2-1; 8 bases are a match to TRBD1. The germline V gene encodes CDR1 LNHNV and CDR2 YYDKDF (reference sequence). This CDR3 spans 15 amino acids. Trimming at V came to 5 bases and at J to 5 bases, leaving 8 bases not matched to a gene. The CDR3 coding sequence is TGTGCCACCAGCGGCGGGACAGGAGGGAACAATGAGCAGTTCTTC. Protein product: CATSGGTGGNNEQFF.

As concerns this clonotype: This may stem from a read error, because a much larger clone lies one nucleotide away. The CDR3 spells CASSGRVRGATEAFF. CDR3 DNA: TGCGCCAGCAGCGGCCGAGTCAGAGGGGCCACTGAAGCTTTCTTT. This chain links TRBV5-1 with TRBJ1-1; perhaps TRBD1 as D (5 bases). The V gene lost 4 bases and the J gene lost 4 bases, with 17 bases spanning the gap. The CDR3 contains 15 residues. CDR1 SGHRS and CDR2 YFSETQ come from the germline V gene.

The chain has TRBV28 and TRBJ2-1, with 8 bases that match TRBD1. CDR1 and CDR2 from the germline V gene are MDHEN and SYDVKM. Germline trimming cut 5 bases from V and 3 bases from J; bases unmatched to any gene: 9. The CDR3 has 16 residues. The chain's CDR3 is CASSTTGAPLYNEQFF. The CDR3 DNA reads TGTGCCAGCAGTACGACAGGGGCCCCACTCTACAATGAGCAGTTCTTC.

This clonotype was seen only a few times. The CDR3 region has the DNA TGTGCCAGCAGGCTGACAGGGTCCGGCTACACCTTC. Translating it yields CASRLTGSGYTF. This chain uses TRBV6-2 or TRBV6-3 with TRBJ1-2, with 7 bases identical to TRBD1. Germline-derived CDR1 and CDR2 are MNHEY and SVGEGT. The CDR3 extends over 12 amino acids. After removal of 6 bases from V and 8 bases from J, the junction contained 6 bases not matched to a gene.

Many counts were recorded for this clonotype. The chain has TRBV12-3 or TRBV12-4 and TRBJ2-7, with a weak D call TRBD1 (5 bases). The CDR3 has 13 residues. Between the trimmed V and J ends, which lost 0 bases and 2 bases, there was a span of 5 bases. The CDR3 reads CASSLATAYEQYF. CDR3 DNA: TGTGCCAGCAGTTTAGCGACAGCCTACGAGCAGTACTTC.

This clonotype was observed many times. The V gene is TRBV27, the J gene TRBJ2-4; the D is unclear. The CDR3 length is 13 residues. Trimming removed 7 bases at V and 6 bases at J, with 13 bases between. The germline CDR1 and CDR2 sequences are MNHEY and SMNVEV (reference sequence). CDR3 nucleotide sequence: TGTGCCAGCATGCCTGAAACCCGAAACATTCAGTACTTC. Its protein is CASMPETRNIQYF.

This clonotype was seen ten or more times. The rearrangement links TRBV11-2 to TRBJ2-3; 9 nucleotides line up with TRBD2. The germline gives CDR1 SGHAT, CDR2 FQNNGV. The CDR3 totals 18 residues. Losses at the gene ends were 0 bases for V and 0 bases for J; bases not matched to a gene: 7. The CDR3, as DNA: TGTGCCAGCAGCTTAGAAAGCGGGAGGCGAAAAAGCACAGATACGCAGTATTTT. Its protein product is CASSLESGRRKSTDTQYF.

This clonotype was recorded many times. The chain joins TRBV7-9 to TRBJ2-2, with D unclear. CDR1 is SEHNR and CDR2 is FQNEAQ in the germline V gene (reference sequence). V lost 7 bases to trimming and J lost 5 bases, with 8 bases between them. CDR3 length: 12 amino acids. The CDR3 nucleotides are TGTGCCAGCACCCTGGGGACCGGGGAGCTGTTTTTT. As protein: CASTLGTGELFF.

This clonotype appeared many times. The gene calls are TRBV29-1 and TRBJ2-5; D is possibly TRBD1 (6 bases). V gave up 7 bases and J gave up 0 bases, with 18 bases separating them. Per the germline V gene, CDR1 is SQVTM and CDR2 is ANQGSEA. The CDR3 loop spans 15 amino acids. Written as DNA, the CDR3 is TGCAGCGGAGCCCCGGGACACTTGTACCAAGAGACCCAGTACTTC. Amino acid sequence: CSGAPGHLYQETQYF.

This chain joins TRBV29-1 and TRBJ2-1; 7 nucleotides align to TRBD2. The CDR3 sequence is 14 residues long. The V and J ends lost 7 bases and 8 bases, in that order; junction bases with no gene match: 14. Per the germline V gene, CDR1 is SQVTM and CDR2 is ANQGSEA. CDR3 sequence reads: CSGGPRGSSHEQFF. The CDR3 DNA sequence: TGCAGCGGAGGACCTCGCGGGAGTAGCCATGAGCAGTTCTTC.

This clonotype was found many times. The chain has TRBV29-1 and TRBJ2-7, with D possibly TRBD2 on 5 matching bases. The CDR3 contains 12 residues. Looked up from germline, CDR1 is SQVTM and CDR2 is ANQGSEA. The germline V and J ends were trimmed by 7 bases and 3 bases, with 13 bases remaining between them. CDR3: CSAVNRDYEQYF. The DNA for the CDR3 is TGCAGCGCGGTTAATCGGGACTACGAGCAGTACTTC.

There are many counts of this clonotype. The chain recombines TRBV29-1 with TRBJ1-1, with TRBD1 matching over 7 bases. The trim removed 0 bases at V and 0 bases at J, leaving 1 base unmatched. The CDR3 contains 14 residues. Per germline, CDR1 SQVTM and CDR2 ANQGSEA. CDR3 region: CSVEDGQVNTEAFF. The CDR3 DNA sequence: TGCAGCGTTGAAGATGGACAGGTGAACACTGAAGCTTTCTTT.

In this sample, this clonotype turned up many times. The chain couples TRBV30 to TRBJ2-7; 8 nucleotides agree with TRBD1. This CDR3 comprises 15 residues. Looked up from germline, CDR1 is GTSNPN and CDR2 is SVGIG (reference sequence). The junction had 12 bases not matched to a gene; V was cut back by 5 bases and J by 3 bases. CDR3 coding DNA: TGTGCCTGGGGGCAAGGACAGGGTAGTTTCTACGAGCAGTACTTC. Translation: CAWGQGQGSFYEQYF.

This clonotype was observed at least ten times. The rearrangement uses TRBV7-9 and TRBJ2-5; TRBD2 aligns across 11 bases. CDR1 and CDR2 from the germline V gene are SEHNR and FQNEAQ (reference sequence). The CDR3 extends over 15 amino acids. Germline trimming cut 3 bases from V and 4 bases from J; bases unmatched to any gene: 4. CDR3 in amino acids: CASSFLAGGLETQYF. CDR3 DNA: TGTGCCAGCAGCTTCCTAGCGGGAGGTCTAGAGACCCAGTACTTC.

This clonotype was detected only a few times. J is TRBJ2-5 and V is TRBV20-1; a possible D gene is TRBD2 (5 bases). The V end was cut by 2 bases, the J end by 14 bases, with 12 bases between. The CDR3 covers 10 residues. Germline assignment: CDR1 DFQATT and CDR2 SNEGSKA (reference sequence). CDR3 nucleotide sequence: TGCAGTGCTAGACCGAGAGGGAGCTACTTC. It specifies CSARPRGSYF.

This clonotype was seen repeatedly, ten times or more. This chain connects TRBV4-3 to TRBJ2-7; 7 positions match TRBD2. Looked up from germline, CDR1 is LGHNA and CDR2 is YSLEER. V was clipped by 0 bases and J by 4 bases; unmatched bases: 6. This CDR3 is built from 15 residues. The CDR3 spells CASSQDLLARYEQYF. Written as DNA, the CDR3 is TGCGCCAGCAGCCAAGATTTACTAGCGAGGTACGAGCAGTACTTC.

This clonotype was detected only a few times. This chain links TRBV7-2 with TRBJ2-3, with TRBD2 matching 8 bases. Germline V gene sequence: CDR1 SGHTA, CDR2 FQGNSA. V was pared by 4 bases and J by 6 bases, with 12 bases of the junction left unmatched. CDR3 length: 16 residues. Written as DNA, the CDR3 is TGTGCCAGCAGCTCTGGGACTAGGGGGAGCGGGGATACGCAGTATTTT. It codes for CASSSGTRGSGDTQYF.

This clonotype was counted ten times or more. DNA for the CDR3: TGCGCCAGCAGTGAGATTGCCGGACAACTCTCCTACGAGCAGTACTTC. The encoded protein is CASSEIAGQLSYEQYF. V and J are TRBV10-2 and TRBJ2-7; maybe TRBD1 (5 bases). The V end was cut by 2 bases, the J end by 0 bases, with 14 bases between. Per germline, CDR1 WSHSY and CDR2 SAAADI. CDR3 size: 16 residues.

This clonotype was seen at least ten times. This rearrangement joins TRBV7-2 to TRBJ1-5; no reliable D call. The CDR3 length is 14 residues. Trimming took 1 base from V and 2 from J, leaving 6 bases between them. Germline V gives CDR1 SGHTA, CDR2 FQGNSA. In nucleotides, the CDR3 is TGTGCCAGCAGCTTAGATCCGGGCAATCAGCCCCAGCATTTT. Amino acids: CASSLDPGNQPQHF.

This clonotype was observed a handful of times. This chain links TRBV7-9 with TRBJ2-7; weak D call: TRBD1 (6 bases). The CDR3 covers 14 residues. Germline V gene data show CDR1 as SEHNR and CDR2 as FQNEAQ (reference sequence). Trimming pared 1 base from V and 5 bases from J, leaving 12 bases between. The DNA of the CDR3 is TGTGCCAGCAGCTTAGTGCAGGGGTATAACGAGCAGTACTTC. Residues: CASSLVQGYNEQYF.

The table lists this clonotype with many counts. The genes are TRBV5-1 and TRBJ1-5, with 11 bases fitting TRBD1. V gave up 0 bases and J gave up 7 bases; unmatched junction bases: 3. This CDR3 has 15 residues. Germline CDR1 reads SGHRS; CDR2 reads YFSETQ. CDR3 coding DNA: TGCGCCAGCAGCTTGGGGACAGGGGGCGGGCAGCCCCAGCATTTT. Translated, it gives CASSLGTGGGQPQHF.

This clonotype was observed at least ten times. V gene TRBV7-6 combines with J gene TRBJ2-3; possibly TRBD2 for D (5 bases). Trimming removed 5 bases at V and 0 bases at J, with 12 bases between. Germline assignment: CDR1 SGHVS and CDR2 FNYEAQ. CDR3 size: 15 residues. CDR3 coding DNA: TGTGCCAGCAGCCCTTGGAGCGGCAGCACAGATACGCAGTATTTT. Encoded protein: CASSPWSGSTDTQYF.

This clonotype has at least ten counts. The chain is built from TRBV7-6 and TRBJ2-1, with D tentatively TRBD2 (6 bases). Trimming took off 4 bases at V and 7 bases at J, with 11 bases between the two ends. CDR1 and CDR2 from the germline V gene are SGHVS and FNYEAQ. The CDR3 length is 13 residues. The CDR3 sequence: CASSSGVGNEQFF. The CDR3, as DNA: TGTGCCAGCAGCTCGGGGGTCGGGAATGAGCAGTTCTTC.